This T cell receptor beta chain was observed in a study of T cell responses to AZD1222 COVID-19 vaccine. Here immunoSEQ multiplex PCR was the method, and the copy in TCRdb shows in-frame clones only, minus some. This table holds approximately 35,000 clones, 70% to 90% found once. The V end lost 6 bases, the J end lost 7 bases, and 15 bases lay between the germline ends. The germline CDR1 and CDR2 sequences are MDHEN and SYDVKM. This CDR3 spans 14 amino acids. The receptor's source is an adult in good health. The sequencing here drew on peripheral blood, taken on day 0 of AZD1222 vaccination. The V gene is TRBV28, the J gene TRBJ2-2; possible D gene TRBD1, 6 bases. The CDR3: CASRTPDRIGELFF. As DNA, the CDR3 is TGTGCCAGCAGGACCCCCGACAGGATCGGGGAGCTGTTTTTT.